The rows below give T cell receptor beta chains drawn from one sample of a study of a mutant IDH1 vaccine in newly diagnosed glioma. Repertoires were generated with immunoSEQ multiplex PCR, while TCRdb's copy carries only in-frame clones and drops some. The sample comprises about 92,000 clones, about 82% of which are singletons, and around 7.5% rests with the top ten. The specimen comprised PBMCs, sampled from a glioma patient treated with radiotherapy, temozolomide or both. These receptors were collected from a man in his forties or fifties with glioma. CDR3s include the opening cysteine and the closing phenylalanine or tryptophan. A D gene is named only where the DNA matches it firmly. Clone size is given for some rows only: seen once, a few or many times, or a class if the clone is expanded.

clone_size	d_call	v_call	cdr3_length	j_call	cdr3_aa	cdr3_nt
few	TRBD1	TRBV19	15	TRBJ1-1	CASTKGGSMNTEAFF	TGTGCCAGTACCAAAGGGGGCAGTATGAACACTGAAGCTTTCTTT
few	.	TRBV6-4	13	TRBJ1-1	CASSDSGSSEAFF	TGTGCCAGCAGTGACTCCGGGAGTTCTGAAGCTTTCTTT
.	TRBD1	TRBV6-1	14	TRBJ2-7	CASGPDEGAGEQYF	TGTGCCAGCGGACCGGACGAGGGGGCGGGCGAGCAGTACTTC
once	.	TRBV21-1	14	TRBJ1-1	CASGARDRDTEAFF	TGTGCCAGCGGAGCCCGGGACAGGGACACTGAAGCTTTCTTT
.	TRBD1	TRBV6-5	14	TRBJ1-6	CASSTTGEQSPLHF	TGTGCCAGCAGTACCACAGGGGAACAATCACCCCTCCACTTT
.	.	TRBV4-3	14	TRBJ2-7	CASSLSRTSYEQYF	TGCGCCAGCAGCCTTTCAAGGACGTCCTACGAGCAGTACTTC
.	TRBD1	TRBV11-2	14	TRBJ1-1	CASSLAGGFTEAFF	TGTGCCAGCAGCTTAGCAGGGGGCTTCACTGAAGCTTTCTTT
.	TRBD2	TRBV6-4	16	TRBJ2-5	CASSALSGAHQETQYF	TGTGCCAGCAGTGCCCTGAGCGGGGCCCACCAAGAGACCCAGTACTTC
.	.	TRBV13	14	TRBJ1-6	CASSVQGLGSPLHF	TGTGCCAGCTCCGTACAGGGTTTAGGTTCACCCCTCCACTTT
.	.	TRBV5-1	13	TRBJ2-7	CASSLGSPAEQYF	TGCGCCAGCAGCTTGGGGTCGCCGGCGGAGCAGTACTTC